These T cell receptor beta chains were read from a single sample in a study of blood T cell repertoires in COVID-19. The assay was immunoSEQ multiplex PCR, and TCRdb's table has in-frame clones only and misses some. The top ten hold under 4.5% of the sample, which has some 190,000 clones, approximately 80% seen once. The material sequenced was PBMCs or T cells enriched from blood (not recorded which). These receptors all stem from a man younger than 40 with acute COVID-19. Each CDR3 is given with its conserved first and last residue. The order of the fields is CDR3 length, clone size, D gene, J gene, V gene, CDR3 DNA, CDR3 protein. D genes are given only for firm matches. Clone sizes are given selectively: once, few, many, or a class where the clone is expanded.

>10|-|-|TRBJ1-1|TRBV28
TGTGCCAGCAGTTTTAGGCGGCTCTTCTTT
CASSFRRLFF
>12|-|TRBD1|TRBJ1-6|TRBV18
TGTGCCAGCTCTGGACTTGGACAGGTTCTCCACTTT
CASSGLGQVLHF
>9|-|-|TRBJ1-1|TRBV23-1
TGCGCCAGGCCTCGGGGAGCTTTCTTT
CARPRGAFF
>9|-|-|TRBJ2-1|TRBV21-1
TGTGCCAGCGATTACAGTAAGTTCTTC
CASDYSKFF
>14|-|TRBD1|TRBJ1-1|TRBV14
TGTGCCAGCAGCCCCCGACAGGGGCCCACTGAAGCTTTCTTT
CASSPRQGPTEAFF
>15|-|-|TRBJ1-2|TRBV6-5
TGTGCCAGCAGTTATTCAAGGGGCGCCGACTATGGCTACACCTTC
CASSYSRGADYGYTF
>12|-|-|TRBJ1-2|TRBV2
TGTGCCAGCAGTGATACGGGCTATGGCTACACCTTC
CASSDTGYGYTF
>15|-|-|TRBJ1-1|TRBV4-1
TGCGCCAGCAGCCAAGATTGGTGGAGAATTACTGAAGCTTTCTTT
CASSQDWWRITEAFF
>16|-|TRBD1|TRBJ2-7|TRBV6-1
TGTGCCAGCAGTGAATCGGGACAGGGGGCCGGATACGAGCAGTACTTC
CASSESGQGAGYEQYF
>13|once|TRBD1|TRBJ1-2|TRBV3-1/TRBV3-2
TGTGCCAGCAGCCTAAGGACAGGGGACGGCTACACCTTC
CASSLRTGDGYTF
>15|once|TRBD1|TRBJ1-1|TRBV4-1
TGCGCCAGCACCGGGACAGGGGCCATGAACACTGAAGCTTTCTTT
CASTGTGAMNTEAFF
>16|-|TRBD1|TRBJ1-1|TRBV15
TGTGCCACCAGCAGAGTGGTGGGACAGGGAAGAACTGAAGCTTTCTTT
CATSRVVGQGRTEAFF
>11|-|-|TRBJ1-2|TRBV19
TGTGCCACCTGGGGCAACTATGGCTACACCTTC
CATWGNYGYTF
>14|-|-|TRBJ1-1|TRBV6-5
TGTGCCAGCAACAGACAGGTAGCGAACACTGAAGCTTTCTTT
CASNRQVANTEAFF
>18|-|TRBD2|TRBJ2-2|TRBV9
TGTGCCAGCACCCTTGGGTCTAGCGGGGTGACCGGGACCGGGGAGCTGTTTTTT
CASTLGSSGVTGTGELFF
>14|-|-|TRBJ2-3|TRBV21-1
TGTGCCAGCAACAACGAGGGTTCCCCAGATACGCAGTATTTT
CASNNEGSPDTQYF
>16|-|-|TRBJ1-2|TRBV21-1
TGTGCCAGCAGCAAAGGTTCAAAGACAGGGCGGCGAGGCTACACCTTC
CASSKGSKTGRRGYTF
>11|once|TRBD1|TRBJ2-7|TRBV20-1
TGTATCCGGGACAGGGAATGCGAGCAGTACTTC
CIRDRECEQYF
>17|-|TRBD2|TRBJ2-7|TRBV7-9
TGTGCCAGCAGCTTGAAGGGACTAGCGGGGGGGGCCTACGAGCAGTACTTC
CASSLKGLAGGAYEQYF
>14|-|TRBD1|TRBJ1-5|TRBV6-5
TGTGCCAGCAGCGCGGGACAGGTCCATCAGCCCCAGCATTTT
CASSAGQVHQPQHF
>14|-|TRBD2|TRBJ2-4|TRBV14
TGTGCCAGCAGCCAAGATCTAACTAGCGGGGCGCGGTACTTC
CASSQDLTSGARYF
>13|-|-|TRBJ2-7|TRBV24-1
TGTGCCACCCAAGGTCGGAGCTCCTACGAGCAGTACTTC
CATQGRSSYEQYF
>14|once|-|TRBJ1-1|TRBV14
TGTGCCAGCAGCCAAGATCGCAGGAACACTGAAGCTTTCTTT
CASSQDRRNTEAFF
>17|-|-|TRBJ1-5|TRBV30
TGTGCCTGGAGTTCTTCTCAGGGGTTTGGTAGCAATCAGCCCCAGCATTTT
CAWSSSQGFGSNQPQHF
>14|few|-|TRBJ1-1|TRBV27
TGTGCCAGCAGTTTTCTGGCGGATAACACTGAAGCTTTCTTT
CASSFLADNTEAFF
>13|-|TRBD1|TRBJ2-1|TRBV5-1
TGCGCCAGCGGCCGGGACAGGTACAATGAGCAGTTCTTC
CASGRDRYNEQFF
>15|-|-|TRBJ2-2|TRBV5-1
TGCGCCAGCAGCGGAACTAGCCGTAAGGACGGGGAGCTGTTTTTT
CASSGTSRKDGELFF
>14|-|-|TRBJ1-5|TRBV6-1
TGTGCCAGCAGTGACAGGGATGGCAATCAGCCCCAGCATTTT
CASSDRDGNQPQHF
>15|-|-|TRBJ2-3|TRBV7-2
TGTGCCAGCAGCTCCCTCACTAGCATGACAGATACGCAGTATTTT
CASSSLTSMTDTQYF
>12|-|-|TRBJ1-1|TRBV24-1
TGTGCCACCAAGGGGGGGATCACTGAAGCTTTCTTT
CATKGGITEAFF
>16|once|TRBD1|TRBJ1-1|TRBV5-4
TGTGCCAGCAGCACGGGGGGACAGGACATGAACACTGAAGCTTTCTTT
CASSTGGQDMNTEAFF
>16|few|-|TRBJ1-1|TRBV16
TGTGCCAGCAGCCCTTCGGGGGGCAACTTGAACACTGAAGCTTTCTTT
CASSPSGGNLNTEAFF
>14|-|-|TRBJ2-5|TRBV5-4
TGTGCCAGCAGCCCCCCCTCTAGCCAAGAGACCCAGTACTTC
CASSPPSSQETQYF